A single sample is the source of the 5 T cell receptor beta chains below, sequenced in a study of CD8+ T cells in alopecia areata. Noted treatment: oral pan-JAK inhibitor, 5-10 mg twice daily. Reverse transcribed after extraction, RNA yielded cDNA as the sequencing template. Measured with immunoSEQ multiplex PCR; TCRdb has only the in-frame clones, and not every one. The sample holds some 120,000 clones, roughly 55% seen once. The sample here was CD4+ T cells sorted from blood, taken at week 4, from a patient treated with tofacitinib. All receptors come from a human donor with alopecia areata.

The rearrangement uses TRBV6-5 and TRBJ2-5; no reliable D call. Trimming left V 4 bases short and J 5 bases short, with 11 bases between. CDR1 is MNHEY, CDR2 SVGAGI, per germline. The CDR3 has 13 amino acids. The CDR3 reads CASSFGIEETQYF. CDR3 sequence (DNA): TGTGCCAGCAGTTTTGGTATTGAGGAGACCCAGTACTTC.

The rearrangement uses TRBV20-1 and TRBJ1-1, with no clear D. This CDR3 spans 11 amino acids. The V gene's germline CDR1 is DFQATT and CDR2 SNEGSKA (reference sequence). The V and J ends lost 1 base and 4 bases respectively, with 4 bases between them. CDR3 coding DNA: TGCAGTGCTAGAGGCCTCACTGAAGCTTTCTTT. Translation: CSARGLTEAFF.

Turning to this clone: Given a much more abundant clone one base away, this may be a read error. This chain uses TRBV9 with TRBJ2-5, with unresolved D. CDR1 is SGDLS and CDR2 is YYNGEE in the germline V gene. This CDR3 comprises 11 residues. Deletions cut 4 bases from V and 0 bases from J, with 1 base between. The CDR3 sequence: CASSNQETQYF. CDR3 DNA sequence: TGTGCCAGCAGCAACCAAGAGACCCAGTACTTC.

Comments on this clone: This CDR3 is also generated by other DNA sequences in the sample. The chain combines TRBV20-1 with TRBJ1-1; D gene unclear. The CDR3 contains 10 residues. In germline, CDR1 is DFQATT, CDR2 SNEGSKA (reference sequence). Here the CDR3 DNA reads TGCAGGGTTGCGAACACTGAAGCTTTCTTT. This codes for CRVANTEAFF.

The chain links TRBV18 to TRBJ1-1; maybe TRBD1 (5 bases). Trimming stripped 5 bases from V and 8 bases from J, with 15 bases between. Germline values: CDR1 KGHSH, CDR2 LQKENI. This CDR3 has 13 amino acids. This CDR3 is CASSAREGAEAFF. The CDR3 region has the DNA TGTGCCAGCTCAGCACGGGAAGGGGCGGAAGCTTTCTTT.